This TCR beta chain is drawn from a study of chemoradiotherapy in HPV16-positive cancers. Assay: immunoSEQ multiplex PCR; the TCRdb copy retains only in-frame clones and omits some. The table shows roughly 21,000 clones, with around 86% occurring only once. General study findings and limits: Candidate HPV-specific clones and E7-related TCR motifs grew in tumor during treatment. Better recurrence-free survival went with HPV-responsive T-cell expansion in HPV16-positive patients.

This clone was found a few times. Antigen unknown. Trimming removed 4 bases from V and 3 bases from J, with 17 bases in between. Germline V gene data show CDR1 as SGHRS and CDR2 as YFSETQ. The CDR3 has 16 residues. The chain links TRBV5-1 to TRBJ1-5, with D maybe TRBD1 (5 bases). Sequencing used blood, obtained from a patient who underwent chemoradiotherapy. The clonotype comes from a human donor with HPV-associated anogenital cancer. As DNA, the CDR3 is TGCGCCAGCAGCCCGCTCGGGCAGGGTGACAATCAGCCCCAGCATTTT. It encodes CASSPLGQGDNQPQHF.